Below, 22 T cell receptor beta chains from the same sample are listed, as sequenced in a study of blood T cell repertoires in COVID-19. The table came from immunoSEQ multiplex PCR; TCRdb's copy has only in-frame clones and leaves some out. The table has 150,000 or so clones, about 90% seen once. Sequencing was carried out using PBMCs or T cells enriched from blood (not recorded which). The receptors stem from a woman aged 40-49 years who had been exposed to COVID-19.

The chain has TRBV3-1 (or the pseudogene TRBV3-2) and TRBJ1-3; possibly TRBD1 for D (6 bases). This CDR3 has 15 residues. Per the germline V gene, CDR1 is LGHDT and CDR2 is YNNKEL (reference sequence). V was clipped by 2 bases and J by 2 bases, with 10 bases between them. The CDR3 region has the DNA TGTGCCAGCAGCCAAAGACAGGATCCTGGAAACACCATATATTTT. Its protein is CASSQRQDPGNTIYF.

This chain uses TRBV18 with TRBJ1-1, with TRBD1 identical over 7 bases. This CDR3 is built from 14 residues. The germline V gene encodes CDR1 KGHSH and CDR2 LQKENI. Germline trimming cut 1 base from V and 3 bases from J; bases unmatched to any gene: 2. The CDR3 nucleotides read TGTGCCAGCTCACCACGGCAGGGGGACACTGAAGCTTTCTTT. The encoded protein is CASSPRQGDTEAFF.

The chain uses TRBV5-1 and TRBJ1-1; 10 nucleotides agree with TRBD1. Per the germline V gene, CDR1 is SGHRS and CDR2 is YFSETQ. CDR3 length: 15 amino acids. V dropped 4 bases and J dropped 4; count of bases not matched to a gene: 7. Here the CDR3 reads CASSSRTGGITEAFF. In DNA form, the CDR3 reads TGCGCCAGCAGCAGCCGGACAGGGGGGATCACTGAAGCTTTCTTT.

This chain links TRBV28 with TRBJ1-4; TRBD1 matches at 8 bases. Trimming removed 7 bases from V and 2 bases from J; junction bases left unmatched: 6. From germline, CDR1 is MDHEN and CDR2 SYDVKM. The CDR3 sequence is 15 residues long. The CDR3 loop reads CASMTTGGTNEKLFF. The CDR3, as DNA: TGTGCCAGCATGACAACAGGGGGTACTAATGAAAAACTGTTTTTT.

This rearrangement joins TRBV6-2 or TRBV6-3 to TRBJ2-7; TRBD1 matches 9 bases. J was trimmed by 3 bases and V by 5 bases; bases with no gene match: 8. The CDR3 runs to 15 residues. Germline assignment: CDR1 MNHEY and CDR2 SVGEGT. CDR3 sequence reads: CASSTNRGQVYEQYF. CDR3 coding DNA: TGTGCCAGCAGTACCAACAGGGGGCAAGTCTACGAGCAGTACTTC.

This CDR3 is CASSQSSGRVGNIQYF. CDR3 DNA sequence: TGTGCCAGCAGCCAAAGTAGCGGGAGGGTCGGAAACATTCAGTACTTC. The chain links TRBV3-1 (or the pseudogene TRBV3-2) to TRBJ2-4, with 11 bases that match TRBD2. The CDR3 spans 16 residues. The germline V gene encodes CDR1 LGHDT and CDR2 YNNKEL (reference sequence). The J segment lost 6 bases and the V segment lost 2 bases, leaving 6 bases of the junction unmatched.

V usage is TRBV5-1 and J usage is TRBJ2-3; weak D call: TRBD2 (5 bases). The CDR3 runs to 15 residues. V was trimmed by 4 bases and J by 1 base, leaving 13 bases between them. The germline V gene has CDR1 SGHRS and CDR2 YFSETQ. The CDR3 bases are TGCGCCAGCAGCCCGGGAAGTTCAGGCACAGATACGCAGTATTTT. It yields the protein CASSPGSSGTDTQYF. The full variable domain, its missing parts supplied by reference TRBV5-1 and TRBJ2-3, is KAGVTQTPRYLIKTRGQQVTLSCSPISGHRSVSWYQQTPGQGLQFLFEYFSETQRNKGNFPGRFSGRQFSNSRSEMNVSTLELGDSALYLCASSPGSSGTDTQYFGPGTRLTVL.

The chain is built from TRBV5-6 and TRBJ2-7, with D unresolved. V was pared by 1 base and J by 2 bases, with 13 bases between. The CDR3 is made up of 15 amino acids. Germline V gene lookup returns CDR1 SGHDT and CDR2 YYEEEE. CDR3 sequence (DNA): TGTGCCAGCAGCTTGCAGGTTAAACTTACCTACGAGCAGTACTTC. Protein product: CASSLQVKLTYEQYF.

This clone was seen a few times. This chain connects TRBV6-1 to TRBJ1-5; D gene unclear. The ends were cut back, 3 bases at V and 0 bases at J, with 6 bases in the middle. The CDR3 has 14 residues. Germline CDR1 is MNHNS and CDR2 is SASEGT. This CDR3 reads CASSEPYSNQPQHF. The CDR3 DNA is TGTGCCAGCAGTGAGCCCTATAGCAATCAGCCCCAGCATTTT.

In this sample, this clone turned up once. This chain joins TRBV29-1 and TRBJ2-1, with D possibly matching TRBD1 (6 bases). The CDR3 has 12 amino acids. Germline assignment: CDR1 SQVTM and CDR2 ANQGSEA. The V end was cut by 6 bases, the J end by 9 bases, with 15 bases between. This CDR3 reads CSVNRARAEQFF. DNA of the CDR3: TGCAGCGTGAACAGGGCTCGGGCTGAGCAGTTCTTC.

J is TRBJ2-6 and V is TRBV5-1, with 12 bases matching TRBD2. CDR3 length equals 19 residues. J was trimmed by 2 bases and V by 0 bases; bases with no gene match: 6. The germline V gene encodes CDR1 SGHRS and CDR2 YFSETQ. For the CDR3, the DNA is TGCGCCAGCAGCTTGGGGCTAGCGGGGGGGCCCCCTGGGGCCAACGTCCTGACTTTC. Protein product: CASSLGLAGGPPGANVLTF.

V usage is TRBV25-1 and J usage is TRBJ1-6, with 9 positions matching TRBD1. Per germline, CDR1 MGHDK and CDR2 SYGVNS. The CDR3 is made up of 16 amino acids. The V gene end was trimmed by 4 bases and the J gene end by 7 bases; junction bases not matched to a gene: 8. The DNA of the CDR3 is TGTGCCAGCAGTGGGACAGGGGTCTCGGGGAATTCACCCCTCCACTTT. This encodes CASSGTGVSGNSPLHF.

The V call is TRBV14, the J call TRBJ1-2; TRBD1 matches 8 bases. The CDR3 is made up of 12 amino acids. V gave up 6 bases and J gave up 6 bases; unmatched junction bases: 3. Looked up from germline, CDR1 is SGHDN and CDR2 is FVKESK. The CDR3 region has the DNA TGTGCCAGCAGACGGACAGGGAATGGCTACACCTTC. Its translation: CASRRTGNGYTF.

This chain joins TRBV9 and TRBJ2-2, with 9 bases that match TRBD1. The CDR3 runs to 15 residues. Trimming removed 4 bases from V and 4 bases from J; junction bases left unmatched: 5. Looked up from germline, CDR1 is SGDLS and CDR2 is YYNGEE. CDR3 nucleotides: TGTGCCAGCAGCCAAAGACAGGGGGGCACCGGGGAGCTGTTTTTT. Its translation: CASSQRQGGTGELFF.

The chain employs TRBV4-1 and TRBJ1-2; 7 bases are shared with TRBD1. Germline V lookup: CDR1 MGHRA, CDR2 YSYEKL. V shed 1 base and J 4 bases; nucleotides not matched to a gene: 12. This CDR3 spans 17 amino acids. The CDR3 protein is CASSQAETGNSGYGYTF. CDR3 in DNA: TGCGCCAGCAGCCAAGCGGAGACAGGGAATAGCGGCTATGGCTACACCTTC.

The chain carries TRBV14 and TRBJ2-3; 7 nucleotides align to TRBD1. Losses at the gene ends were 2 bases for V and 5 bases for J; bases not matched to a gene: 4. Germline V lookup: CDR1 SGHDN, CDR2 FVKESK. This CDR3 comprises 14 residues. The DNA of the CDR3 is TGTGCCAGCAGCCAAAACAGGGGCATAGATACGCAGTATTTT. Translation: CASSQNRGIDTQYF.

This clone was picked up many times. J is TRBJ1-5 and V is TRBV19; D gene ambiguous. Trimming removed 4 bases at V and 3 bases at J, with 19 bases between. CDR1 and CDR2 (germline): LNHDA, SQIVND (reference sequence). CDR3 length: 17 amino acids. The CDR3 loop is CASSTLSFGLNNQPQHF. The CDR3 DNA reads as TGTGCCAGTAGTACCCTTTCTTTCGGACTAAACAATCAGCCCCAGCATTTT.

The chain is built from TRBV28 and TRBJ1-1, with D unresolved. The CDR3 loop spans 10 amino acids. Germline V gene data show CDR1 as MDHEN and CDR2 as SYDVKM. Trimming removed 6 bases at V and 3 bases at J, with 2 bases between. The CDR3 coding sequence is TGTGCCAGCAGCTACACTGAAGCTTTCTTT. Translating gives CASSYTEAFF.

J is TRBJ1-1 and V is TRBV14; D not resolved. Trimming took 3 bases from V and 6 from J, leaving 29 bases between them. The CDR3 extends over 19 amino acids. CDR1 SGHDN and CDR2 FVKESK come from the germline V gene. The CDR3 DNA sequence: TGTGCCAGCAGCCAGCGGGGTGGAAGGAACGCCCTCAGCCACGCTGAAGCTTTCTTT. Translation gives CASSQRGGRNALSHAEAFF. Filled out from reference TRBV14 and TRBJ1-1, the complete variable domain reads EAGVTQFPSHSVIEKGQTVTLRCDPISGHDNLYWYRRVMGKEIKFLLHFVKESKQDESGMPNNRFLAERTGGTYSTLKVQPAELEDSGVYFCASSQRGGRNALSHAEAFFGQGTRLTVV.

The V and J genes are TRBV28 and TRBJ2-7; 7 bases line up with TRBD1. The V gene's germline CDR1 is MDHEN and CDR2 SYDVKM. The CDR3 totals 13 residues. The V and J ends lost 4 bases and 1 base, in that order; junction bases with no gene match: 1. In nucleotides, the CDR3 is TGTGCCAGCAGTTCGGGACAGTCCTACGAGCAGTACTTC. It is translated as CASSSGQSYEQYF.

This clone was seen once. The rearrangement links TRBV2 to TRBJ1-5; TRBD1 aligns across 7 bases. The CDR3 spans 16 residues. Trimming at V came to 3 bases and at J to 0 bases, leaving 5 bases not matched to a gene. Germline assignment: CDR1 SNHLY and CDR2 FYNNEI. CDR3 in DNA: TGTGCCAGCAGTGAGGGGGACAGTAGTAGCAATCAGCCCCAGCATTTT. Protein sequence: CASSEGDSSSNQPQHF.

The chain links TRBV7-9 to TRBJ2-2; tentatively, D is TRBD2 (6 bases). CDR1 is SEHNR and CDR2 is FQNEAQ in the germline V gene (reference sequence). The CDR3 contains 15 residues. V lost 2 bases and J lost 0, with 7 bases in between. The chain's CDR3 is CASSLSGPNTGELFF. The CDR3 region has the DNA TGTGCCAGCAGCTTAAGCGGGCCGAACACCGGGGAGCTGTTTTTT. The full variable domain, its missing parts supplied by reference TRBV7-9 and TRBJ2-2, is DTGVSQNPRHKITKRGQNVTFRCDPISEHNRLYWYRQTLGQGPEFLTYFQNEAQLEKSRLLSDRFSAERPKGSFSTLEIQRTEQGDSAMYLCASSLSGPNTGELFFGEGSRLTVL.